The rows below give T cell receptor beta chains drawn from one sample of a study of shared clonotypes between healthy human individuals. The assay was immunoSEQ multiplex PCR, and TCRdb's table has in-frame clones only and misses some. Of 700,000 to 950,000 clones listed, about 97% are singletons. The material sequenced was naive CD8+ T cells sorted from blood. Receptors were obtained from a man aged 30 to 39 in good health. The CDR3 runs from the conserved cysteine through the conserved F or W. A D gene is named only where the DNA matches it firmly. Some rows have no size entry. The others give once, few or many, or a class for an expanded clone.

v_gene: TRBV9; abundance: -; j_gene: TRBJ2-3; d_gene: TRBD1; len: 16; CDR3aa: CASSVGQGTSTDTQYF; CDR3nt: TGTGCCAGCAGCGTAGGACAGGGGACTAGCACAGATACGCAGTATTTT
v_gene: TRBV2; abundance: -; j_gene: TRBJ2-7; d_gene: -; len: 14; CDR3aa: CASSDSGSGHEQYF; CDR3nt: TGTGCCAGCAGTGATAGTGGCAGTGGCCACGAGCAGTACTTC
v_gene: TRBV11-2; abundance: -; j_gene: TRBJ2-7; d_gene: -; len: 12; CDR3aa: CASSTPGSEQYF; CDR3nt: TGTGCCAGCAGCACCCCGGGGTCCGAGCAGTACTTC
v_gene: TRBV10-2; abundance: -; j_gene: TRBJ2-7; d_gene: TRBD2; len: 15; CDR3aa: CASSDLTSGSYEQYF; CDR3nt: TGCGCCAGCAGCGATCTAACTAGCGGGAGCTACGAGCAGTACTTC
v_gene: TRBV29-1; abundance: -; j_gene: TRBJ2-1; d_gene: TRBD1; len: 15; CDR3aa: CSVDELGDSQNEQFF; CDR3nt: TGCAGCGTTGATGAGTTAGGGGACAGTCAGAATGAGCAGTTCTTC
v_gene: TRBV10-2; abundance: -; j_gene: TRBJ1-2; d_gene: -; len: 14; CDR3aa: CASSDGGPNYGYTF; CDR3nt: TGCGCCAGCAGTGATGGAGGCCCCAACTATGGCTACACCTTC
v_gene: TRBV21-1; abundance: -; j_gene: TRBJ2-7; d_gene: -; len: 13; CDR3aa: CASSSGINYEQYF; CDR3nt: TGTGCCAGCAGCAGCGGGATAAACTACGAGCAGTACTTC
v_gene: TRBV2; abundance: -; j_gene: TRBJ1-1; d_gene: -; len: 15; CDR3aa: CASSGQVLITTEAFF; CDR3nt: TGTGCCAGCAGTGGCCAGGTCCTCATTACGACTGAAGCTTTCTTT
v_gene: TRBV7-2; abundance: -; j_gene: TRBJ2-5; d_gene: TRBD2; len: 16; CDR3aa: CASSLGLAEPQETQYF; CDR3nt: TGTGCCAGCAGCCTTGGACTAGCGGAGCCCCAAGAGACCCAGTACTTC
v_gene: TRBV28; abundance: -; j_gene: TRBJ2-7; d_gene: TRBD2; len: 16; CDR3aa: CASSYPRTSGTYEQYF; CDR3nt: TGTGCCAGCAGTTATCCCCGGACTAGCGGGACCTACGAGCAGTACTTC
v_gene: TRBV5-1; abundance: -; j_gene: TRBJ2-7; d_gene: -; len: 14; CDR3aa: CASSPRELTYEQYF; CDR3nt: TGCGCCAGCAGCCCCCGGGAACTTACCTACGAGCAGTACTTC
v_gene: TRBV7-9; abundance: -; j_gene: TRBJ2-1; d_gene: -; len: 11; CDR3aa: CASSAQGEQFF; CDR3nt: TGTGCCAGCAGCGCTCAGGGTGAGCAGTTCTTC
v_gene: TRBV5-6; abundance: -; j_gene: TRBJ2-7; d_gene: -; len: 13; CDR3aa: CASCFQGSYEQYF; CDR3nt: TGTGCCAGCTGCTTCCAGGGCTCCTACGAGCAGTACTTC
v_gene: TRBV5-4; abundance: -; j_gene: TRBJ2-7; d_gene: -; len: 16; CDR3aa: CASSPHTFLGQGEQYF; CDR3nt: TGTGCCAGCAGCCCACATACGTTCCTGGGACAAGGCGAGCAGTACTTC
v_gene: TRBV6-1; abundance: -; j_gene: TRBJ2-1; d_gene: -; len: 14; CDR3aa: CASSEYGYYNEQFF; CDR3nt: TGTGCCAGCAGTGAGTATGGGTACTACAATGAGCAGTTCTTC
v_gene: TRBV18; abundance: -; j_gene: TRBJ2-7; d_gene: TRBD1; len: 16; CDR3aa: CASSPQRIGQVGEQYF; CDR3nt: TGTGCCAGCTCACCACAACGGATAGGACAGGTGGGCGAGCAGTACTTC
v_gene: TRBV6-1; abundance: -; j_gene: TRBJ2-7; d_gene: -; len: 14; CDR3aa: CASSEVGHSYEQYF; CDR3nt: TGTGCCAGCAGTGAAGTTGGACACTCCTACGAGCAGTACTTC
v_gene: TRBV9; abundance: -; j_gene: TRBJ1-1; d_gene: TRBD1; len: 18; CDR3aa: CASSPGTGGKGLNTEAFF; CDR3nt: TGTGCCAGCAGCCCCGGGACAGGGGGCAAGGGGTTGAACACTGAAGCTTTCTTT
v_gene: TRBV6-1; abundance: -; j_gene: TRBJ2-7; d_gene: TRBD2; len: 16; CDR3aa: CASSEKRTSGSYEQYF; CDR3nt: TGTGCCAGCAGTGAGAAAAGGACTAGCGGGAGTTACGAGCAGTACTTC
v_gene: TRBV6-6; abundance: -; j_gene: TRBJ2-7; d_gene: -; len: 12; CDR3aa: CASSPDHYEQYF; CDR3nt: TGTGCCAGCAGCCCGGACCACTACGAGCAGTACTTC
v_gene: TRBV5-1; abundance: once; j_gene: TRBJ2-1; d_gene: -; len: 14; CDR3aa: CASSLEQAVDEQFF; CDR3nt: TGCGCCAGCAGCTTGGAACAGGCAGTGGATGAGCAGTTCTTC
v_gene: TRBV9; abundance: once; j_gene: TRBJ2-7; d_gene: TRBD2; len: 14; CDR3aa: CASSPGGRAAEQYF; CDR3nt: TGTGCCAGCAGCCCCGGCGGGAGGGCCGCCGAGCAGTACTTC
v_gene: TRBV30; abundance: -; j_gene: TRBJ2-2; d_gene: -; len: 13; CDR3aa: CAWNNPNTGELFF; CDR3nt: TGTGCCTGGAACAACCCGAACACCGGGGAGCTGTTTTTT
v_gene: TRBV5-8; abundance: -; j_gene: TRBJ1-4; d_gene: -; len: 15; CDR3aa: CASRPGESTNEKLFF; CDR3nt: TGTGCCAGCAGACCAGGGGAATCAACTAATGAAAAACTGTTTTTT
v_gene: TRBV6-5; abundance: -; j_gene: TRBJ1-5; d_gene: -; len: 13; CDR3aa: CASRMTQNQPQHF; CDR3nt: TGTGCCAGCAGAATGACACAAAATCAGCCCCAGCATTTT
v_gene: TRBV9; abundance: -; j_gene: TRBJ1-4; d_gene: TRBD1; len: 16; CDR3aa: CASSASGQGAFEKLFF; CDR3nt: TGTGCCAGCAGCGCATCGGGACAGGGGGCTTTTGAAAAACTGTTTTTT